Shown below are 10 T cell receptor beta chains from a single sample sequenced in a study of T cells expressing NK-cell markers. Reanalyzing the 5' RACE reads, TCRdb keeps one entry per CDR3 protein, without DNA. This table lists 350,000 to 450,000 distinct CDR3 sequences. What was sequenced was blood T cells: a sorted CD56 or NKG2C T cell subset, CD4+ or CD8+ T cells, or bulk PBMC T cells (not recorded which). These receptors were obtained from a man aged 18 to 69 in good health.

The chain is built from TRBV3-1 and TRBJ2-1; as DNA is missing, the TRBD2 call by TCRdb cannot be tested. Germline assignment: CDR1 LGHDT and CDR2 YNNKEL (reference sequence). The CDR3 extends over 16 amino acids. The chain's CDR3 is CASSHSGRGGRNEQFF.

The chain carries TRBV6-1 and TRBJ1-5; TCRdb's D call, TRBD1, is unchecked because there is no DNA. Germline lookup yields CDR1 MNHNS and CDR2 SASEGT. The CDR3 consists of 15 residues. Here the CDR3 reads CASQNGQNSNQPQHF.

The chain links TRBV7-9 to TRBJ1-3. CDR1 is SEHNR and CDR2 is FQNEAQ in the germline V gene (reference sequence). This CDR3 spans 14 amino acids. CDR3 region: CASSFTISGNTIYF.

The gene calls are TRBV30 and TRBJ2-7. The CDR3 length is 13 residues. Per the germline V gene, CDR1 is GTSNPN and CDR2 is SVGIG (reference sequence). The chain's CDR3 is CAWSGRGTYEQYF.

The gene calls are TRBV6-5 and TRBJ1-1; without DNA, the TCRdb call of TRBD1 cannot be checked. This CDR3 region has 16 residues. Germline values: CDR1 MNHEY, CDR2 SVGAGI. This chain's CDR3 is CASSSRTGVGSPEAFF.

V and J are TRBV7-8 and TRBJ2-7; with no DNA, the TCRdb D assignment of TRBD1 cannot be verified. The CDR3 has 15 residues. Per germline, CDR1 SGHVS and CDR2 FQNEAQ. The CDR3 loop is CASSLDRTPSYEQYF.

The V and J genes are TRBV6-2 or TRBV6-3 and TRBJ2-3. This CDR3 spans 15 amino acids. Germline values: CDR1 MNHEY, CDR2 SVGEGT. CDR3 amino acids: CASRPSRVNTDTQYF.

The chain has TRBV18 and TRBJ2-1; TCRdb designates TRBD2, a call that cannot be tested without DNA. The CDR3 covers 19 residues. The germline V gene encodes CDR1 KGHSH and CDR2 LQKENI. CDR3 in amino acids: CASSKTGTSGGTRNNEQFF. Drawing the rest from reference TRBV18 and TRBJ2-1, the complete variable domain is NAGVMQNPRHLVRRRGQEARLRCSPMKGHSHVYWYRQLPEEGLKFMVYLQKENIIDESGMPKERFSAEFPKEGPSILRIQQVVRGDSAAYFCASSKTGTSGGTRNNEQFFGPGTRLTVL.

This chain uses TRBV11-3 with TRBJ2-1; TCRdb outputs TRBD2, but without DNA this stays unchecked. The CDR3 loop spans 15 amino acids. The V gene's germline CDR1 is SGHNT and CDR2 YENEEA. The CDR3 here is CAKPSGTSGGDEQFF. The full variable domain, its missing parts supplied by reference TRBV11-3 and TRBJ2-1, is EAGVVQSPRYKIIEKKQPVAFWCNPISGHNTLYWYLQNLGQGPELLIRYENEEAVDDSQLPKDRFSAERLKGVDSTLKIQPAELGDSAVYLCAKPSGTSGGDEQFFGPGTRLTVL.

This sequence joins TRBV3-1 and TRBJ2-7; without DNA, the TCRdb call of TRBD1 cannot be checked. This CDR3 is 16 amino acids long. Germline loops: CDR1 LGHDT, CDR2 YNNKEL (reference sequence). CDR3 region: CASSQGRQQAYYEQYF.